The next 32 T cell receptor beta chains were all read from a single sample in a study of beta chain features in type 1 diabetes. cDNA synthesis used the whole RNA isolate, giving expressed TCRB sequences. Generated by immunoSEQ multiplex PCR, the TCRdb table keeps only in-frame clones and is missing some. The repertoire holds roughly 610,000 clones, with around a sixth as singletons. The sample comprised naive CD4+ T cells from blood. The receptor source for this set is a man younger than 35 in good health.

This clone came up a few times. J is TRBJ2-7 and V is TRBV25-1; weak D call: TRBD1 (7 bases). Germline V lookup: CDR1 MGHDK, CDR2 SYGVNS. The V and J ends lost 1 base and 3 bases respectively, with 13 bases between them. The CDR3 runs 15 residues. CDR3 DNA sequence: TGTGCCAGCAGTGAATGGGGGCAGGGGGGCTACGAGCAGTACTTC. Translated, it gives CASSEWGQGGYEQYF.

This rearrangement joins TRBV18 to TRBJ1-2, with D possibly matching TRBD1 (6 bases). CDR1 is KGHSH and CDR2 is LQKENI in the germline V gene. There are 14 residues in the CDR3. V was clipped by 0 bases and J by 2 bases, with 7 bases between them. The CDR3 loop is CASSPPTGNYGYTF. In DNA form, the CDR3 reads TGTGCCAGCTCACCACCGACAGGAAACTATGGCTACACCTTC.

CDR3 DNA sequence: TGTGCCAGCAGCGTAGGGACTAGCGGAAAAGAGACCCAGTACTTC. It translates to CASSVGTSGKETQYF. The V gene is TRBV9, the J gene TRBJ2-5, with 10 bases aligning to TRBD2. CDR1 is SGDLS and CDR2 is YYNGEE in the germline V gene. The ends lost 0 bases at V and 3 bases at J; junction bases unmatched: 2. CDR3 length: 15 amino acids.

This chain connects TRBV6-6 to TRBJ1-1, with D tentatively TRBD1 (5 bases). The length of the CDR3 is 15 residues. V lost 2 bases and J lost 5, with 15 bases in between. Germline values: CDR1 MNHNY, CDR2 SVGAGI (reference sequence). Written as DNA, the CDR3 is TGTGCCAGCAGTTACCCGGAGCGGGGGGGAACTGAAGCTTTCTTT. This sequence encodes CASSYPERGGTEAFF.

Turning to this clone: A read error may produce the germline difference seen at one junction end. This chain links TRBV6-1 with TRBJ2-7; a possible D gene is TRBD1 (6 bases). The germline V gene has CDR1 MNHNS and CDR2 SASEGT. The CDR3 contains 13 residues. In DNA form, the CDR3 reads TGTGCCAGCAGAGAAGGGGGACCCTACGAGCAGTACTTC. Amino acid sequence: CASREGGPYEQYF.

CDR3 protein: CASSTRHRLWETQYF. CDR3 sequence (DNA): TGTGCCAGCTCAACCCGGCACAGGTTGTGGGAGACCCAGTACTTC. V usage is TRBV5-4 and J usage is TRBJ2-5, with a weak D call TRBD1 (5 bases). This CDR3 comprises 15 residues. V was pared by 7 bases and J by 5 bases, with 21 bases between. Germline values: CDR1 SGHNT, CDR2 YYREEE (reference sequence).

The gene calls are TRBV7-9 and TRBJ2-5, with 7 bases aligning to TRBD1. V lost 5 bases to trimming and J lost 2 bases; unmatched junction nucleotides: 8. Germline V CDR1 and CDR2: SEHNR, FQNEAQ (reference sequence). There are 15 residues in the CDR3. CDR3 in amino acids: CASSIGTDQQETQYF. CDR3 in DNA: TGTGCCAGCAGCATTGGGACAGACCAACAAGAGACCCAGTACTTC.

V usage is TRBV7-2 and J usage is TRBJ1-1; D remains unclear. V dropped 1 base and J dropped 3 bases, with 15 bases sitting between them. The CDR3 is 16 residues long. Germline V CDR1 and CDR2: SGHTA, FQGNSA. The CDR3 protein is CASSLDLAGRDTEAFF. In nucleotides, the CDR3 is TGTGCCAGCAGCTTAGATCTTGCGGGAAGGGACACTGAAGCTTTCTTT.

Only a few counts were recorded for this clone. The chain has TRBV7-2 and TRBJ2-7, with D possibly being TRBD2 (6 bases). The CDR3 has 15 residues. Germline CDR1 SGHTA, CDR2 FQGNSA. The V end was cut by 1 base, the J end by 0 bases, with 10 bases between. This CDR3 reads CASSLGSGLSYEQYF. CDR3 in DNA: TGTGCCAGCAGCTTAGGGAGCGGGCTCTCCTACGAGCAGTACTTC.

This clone was counted only a few times. The chain couples TRBV7-9 to TRBJ2-1; no clear D. The CDR3 is 13 residues long. Trimming pared 1 base from V and 10 bases from J, leaving 11 bases between. Germline V gene data show CDR1 as SEHNR and CDR2 as FQNEAQ (reference sequence). As DNA, the CDR3 is TGTGCCAGCAGCTTAGTTCCGGTTGGAGAGCAGTTCTTC. This codes for CASSLVPVGEQFF.

The chain links TRBV5-1 to TRBJ1-4, with D tentatively TRBD1 (5 bases). Per germline, CDR1 SGHRS and CDR2 YFSETQ. The CDR3 totals 14 residues. Trimming removed 2 bases at V and 8 bases at J, with 13 bases between. CDR3 nucleotides: TGCGCCAGCAGCTTTTCCGCAGGGACGGAAAAACTGTTTTTT. It codes for CASSFSAGTEKLFF. The full variable domain, rest sourced from reference TRBV5-1 and TRBJ1-4, is KAGVTQTPRYLIKTRGQQVTLSCSPISGHRSVSWYQQTPGQGLQFLFEYFSETQRNKGNFPGRFSGRQFSNSRSEMNVSTLELGDSALYLCASSFSAGTEKLFFGSGTQLSVL.

About this clone: This sample includes further DNA sequences coding for the same CDR3. The rearrangement joins TRBV5-6 to TRBJ2-2; maybe TRBD2 (5 bases). The CDR3 consists of 17 residues. Germline CDR1 SGHDT, CDR2 YYEEEE. Trimming cost V 0 bases and J 2 bases, with 14 bases left between them. In DNA form, the CDR3 reads TGTGCCAGCAGCTTGGAATCGGGATTGGGAAACACCGGGGAGCTGTTTTTT. This encodes CASSLESGLGNTGELFF. Filled out from reference TRBV5-6 and TRBJ2-2, the complete variable domain reads DAGVTQSPTHLIKTRGQQVTLRCSPKSGHDTVSWYQQALGQGPQFIFQYYEEEERQRGNFPDRFSGHQFPNYSSELNVNALLLGDSALYLCASSLESGLGNTGELFFGEGSRLTVL.

This chain joins TRBV6-6 and TRBJ1-2; D not resolved. Per the germline V gene, CDR1 is MNHNY and CDR2 is SVGAGI (reference sequence). CDR3 size: 13 residues. V shed 5 bases and J shed 1 base, with 8 bases lying between them. CDR3 sequence reads: CASSEGGNYGYTF. In nucleotides, the CDR3 is TGTGCCAGCAGTGAGGGCGGTAACTATGGCTACACCTTC.

The chain combines TRBV6-1 with TRBJ2-5, with a weak D call TRBD2 (5 bases). CDR1 and CDR2 (germline): MNHNS, SASEGT. V lost 6 bases and J lost 4, with 12 bases in between. This CDR3 is built from 13 residues. The CDR3 sequence is CASSGIKGETQYF. DNA of the CDR3: TGTGCCAGCAGCGGGATAAAGGGAGAGACCCAGTACTTC.

This clone was seen just once. This sequence joins TRBV4-1 and TRBJ2-1; TRBD1 matches at 9 bases. Germline trimming cut 0 bases from V and 5 bases from J; bases unmatched to any gene: 8. This CDR3 has 17 residues. The germline CDR1 and CDR2 sequences are MGHRA and YSYEKL. CDR3 sequence (DNA): TGCGCCAGCAGCCAAGAAAGGGGACAGGGTTACCACAATGAGCAGTTCTTC. Its translation: CASSQERGQGYHNEQFF.

The chain carries TRBV6-9 and TRBJ2-2; TRBD1 aligns across 7 bases. V lost 2 bases and J lost 0; bases outside the gene matches: 3. The V gene's germline CDR1 is MNHGY and CDR2 SVAAGI. The length of the CDR3 is 16 residues. CDR3 residues: CASSYVQGANTGELFF. The CDR3, as DNA: TGTGCCAGCAGTTATGTCCAGGGGGCGAACACCGGGGAGCTGTTTTTT.

The rearrangement joins TRBV30 to TRBJ2-7; 9 bases match TRBD1. The CDR3 runs 13 residues. Germline-derived CDR1 and CDR2 are GTSNPN and SVGIG (reference sequence). After removal of 3 bases from V and 3 bases from J, the junction contained 3 bases not matched to a gene. CDR3 amino acids: CAWRTGGGYEQYF. The CDR3 bases are TGTGCCTGGAGGACAGGGGGGGGCTACGAGCAGTACTTC.

In its sample, this clone was seen a few times. This chain links TRBV28 with TRBJ2-1; D is uncertain. CDR3 length equals 17 residues. V dropped 5 bases and J dropped 1 base, with 18 bases sitting between them. Germline CDR1 MDHEN, CDR2 SYDVKM. Written as DNA, the CDR3 is TGTGCCAGCAGTCCACTGAGCCTCGGGCCATCCTACAATGAGCAGTTCTTC. This encodes CASSPLSLGPSYNEQFF.

This clone was observed a few times. The V and J genes are TRBV19 and TRBJ2-7; D ambiguous. The ends were cut back, 10 bases at V and 1 base at J, with 14 bases in the middle. Germline loops: CDR1 LNHDA, CDR2 SQIVND (reference sequence). The CDR3 covers 13 residues. CDR3 sequence: CATRRGVSYEQYF. The DNA for the CDR3 is TGTGCCACCCGACGAGGAGTATCCTACGAGCAGTACTTC.

This chain joins TRBV7-2 and TRBJ2-7; 7 nucleotides align to TRBD2. This CDR3 has 15 residues. Germline V gives CDR1 SGHTA, CDR2 FQGNSA. J lost 6 bases, V lost 5 bases, and 13 bases had no gene match. In DNA form, the CDR3 reads TGTGCCAGCAGCCAATCCCGGGACTACCACCTCGAGCAGTACTTC. This gives the protein CASSQSRDYHLEQYF.

Only a few counts were recorded for this clone. The genes are TRBV6-6 and TRBJ2-7; possible D gene TRBD2, 7 bases. The CDR3 totals 16 residues. V was clipped by 0 bases and J by 2 bases, with 14 bases between them. The V gene's germline CDR1 is MNHNY and CDR2 SVGAGI (reference sequence). CDR3 region: CASSYSKAGAPYEQYF. The CDR3 DNA sequence: TGTGCCAGCAGTTACTCGAAGGCGGGGGCCCCCTACGAGCAGTACTTC.

The chain has TRBV11-2 and TRBJ2-1; D may match TRBD1 or TRBD2 (6 bases each). Trimming cost V 1 base and J 1 base, with 11 bases left between them. Germline assignment: CDR1 SGHAT and CDR2 FQNNGV. The CDR3 spans 16 residues. CDR3 DNA: TGTGCCAGCAGCTTAGTAGGGGGGACGTCCTACAATGAGCAGTTCTTC. Amino acids: CASSLVGGTSYNEQFF.

The chain combines TRBV18 with TRBJ1-4; 9 bases match TRBD1. The ends lost 3 bases at V and 8 bases at J; junction bases unmatched: 7. CDR1 KGHSH and CDR2 LQKENI come from the germline V gene. The CDR3 is 15 residues long. The CDR3 bases are TGTGCCAGCTCACCGCGGGGACAGGGATCGGAAAAACTGTTTTTT. It codes for CASSPRGQGSEKLFF.

This clone was detected a few times. This chain links TRBV5-4 with TRBJ1-1; D gene ambiguous. Germline values: CDR1 SGHNT, CDR2 YYREEE (reference sequence). This CDR3 is built from 13 residues. Trimming shortened V by 4 bases and J by 11 bases, and 18 bases separated the two germline ends. The CDR3 here is CASSPEMRTGAFF. The CDR3 bases are TGTGCCAGCAGCCCGGAGATGAGAACCGGCGCTTTCTTT.

With respect to this clone: This specimen includes other DNA sequences encoding the same CDR3. The chain uses TRBV5-1 and TRBJ2-3; the D is unclear. Trimming took 0 bases from V and 1 from J, leaving 3 bases between them. CDR1 and CDR2 (germline): SGHRS, YFSETQ. CDR3 length equals 13 residues. CDR3: CASSLGGTDTQYF. CDR3 sequence (DNA): TGCGCCAGCAGCTTGGGAGGCACAGATACGCAGTATTTT.

The V and J genes are TRBV6-5 and TRBJ2-6; D is tentatively TRBD1 or TRBD2 (5 bases each). V lost 7 bases and J 3 bases, leaving 13 bases between the germline ends. The CDR3 loop spans 15 amino acids. Germline CDR1 MNHEY, CDR2 SVGAGI. The CDR3 DNA reads TGTGCCAGCACCCTACTGGGGGTTGGGGCCAACGTCCTGACTTTC. As protein: CASTLLGVGANVLTF.

The chain uses TRBV4-2 and TRBJ2-1, with TRBD1 as a possible D gene (6 bases). In germline, CDR1 is LGHNA, CDR2 YNFKEQ. Between the trimmed V and J ends, which lost 3 bases and 5 bases, there was a span of 20 bases. This CDR3 is 17 amino acids long. In nucleotides, the CDR3 is TGTGCCAGCAGCCAGTCGACCGCCAGGGGCCTCGACAATGAGCAGTTCTTC. It encodes CASSQSTARGLDNEQFF.

This clone has more than one count but fewer than ten. CDR3 protein: CASSVRIEAFF. The CDR3 coding sequence is TGTGCCAGCAGCGTTAGGATTGAAGCTTTCTTT. This chain uses TRBV7-2 with TRBJ1-1; D unclear. This CDR3 is built from 11 residues. Germline assignment: CDR1 SGHTA and CDR2 FQGNSA. The ends were cut back, 5 bases at V and 7 bases at J, with 8 bases in the middle.

The chain links TRBV15 to TRBJ2-7; 7 bases are a match to TRBD1. Germline CDR1 LNHNV, CDR2 YYDKDF (reference sequence). With V trimmed by 0 bases and J by 2 bases, 4 bases remained unmatched. This CDR3 comprises 15 residues. CDR3 sequence: CATSRDVGQAYEQYF. In DNA form, the CDR3 reads TGTGCCACCAGCAGAGATGTAGGACAGGCCTACGAGCAGTACTTC.

This chain uses TRBV2 with TRBJ2-3; 11 nucleotides match TRBD2. The CDR3 runs 16 residues. Germline V gives CDR1 SNHLY, CDR2 FYNNEI. Trimming at V came to 6 bases and at J to 0 bases, leaving 5 bases not matched to a gene. As DNA, the CDR3 is TGTGCCAGCAGGCTTACTAGCGGGGGTAGCACAGATACGCAGTATTTT. It codes for CASRLTSGGSTDTQYF.

V and J are TRBV4-1 and TRBJ1-2; 8 bases map to TRBD1. Germline V gives CDR1 MGHRA, CDR2 YSYEKL. Germline trimming cut 4 bases from V and 6 bases from J; bases unmatched to any gene: 7. The CDR3 spans 14 residues. The CDR3 loop is CASSLWTGNDGYTF. For the CDR3, the DNA is TGCGCCAGCAGCCTATGGACAGGGAATGATGGCTACACCTTC.

This chain uses TRBV9 with TRBJ1-3; TRBD1 aligns across 7 bases. V shed 4 bases, J shed 0 bases, and the junction held 13 bases outside the gene matches. Germline CDR1 reads SGDLS; CDR2 reads YYNGEE. The CDR3 totals 18 residues. CDR3 protein: CASSHGQVTPSSGNTIYF. CDR3 sequence (DNA): TGTGCCAGCAGCCACGGACAGGTAACTCCGAGCTCTGGAAACACCATATATTTT. Combining the CDR3 with reference TRBV9 and TRBJ1-3 gives the whole variable domain DSGVTQTPKHLITATGQRVTLRCSPRSGDLSVYWYQQSLDQGLQFLIQYYNGEERAKGNILERFSAQQFPDLHSELNLSSLELGDSALYFCASSHGQVTPSSGNTIYFGEGSWLTVV.